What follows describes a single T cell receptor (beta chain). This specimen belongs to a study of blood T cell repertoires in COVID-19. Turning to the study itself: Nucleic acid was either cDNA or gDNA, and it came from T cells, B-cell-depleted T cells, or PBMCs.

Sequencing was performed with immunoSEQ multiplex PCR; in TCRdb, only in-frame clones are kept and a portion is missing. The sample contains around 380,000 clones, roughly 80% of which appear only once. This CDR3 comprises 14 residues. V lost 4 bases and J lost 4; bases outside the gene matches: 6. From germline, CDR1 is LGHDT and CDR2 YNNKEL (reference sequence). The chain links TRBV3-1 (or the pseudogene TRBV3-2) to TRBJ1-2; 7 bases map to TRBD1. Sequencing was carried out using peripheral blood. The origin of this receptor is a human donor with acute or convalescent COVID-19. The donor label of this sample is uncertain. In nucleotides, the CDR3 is TGTGCCAGCAGCCTACTGGGACAGACCTATGGCTACACCTTC. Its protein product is CASSLLGQTYGYTF.